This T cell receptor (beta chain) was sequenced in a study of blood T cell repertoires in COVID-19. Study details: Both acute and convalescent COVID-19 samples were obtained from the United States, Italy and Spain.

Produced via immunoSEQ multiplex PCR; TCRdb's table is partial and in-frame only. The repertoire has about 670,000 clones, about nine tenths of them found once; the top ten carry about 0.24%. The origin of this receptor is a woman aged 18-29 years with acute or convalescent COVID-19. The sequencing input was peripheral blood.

The CDR3, as DNA: TGTGCCAGCGAGCCAGGAGGATGGAACTATGGCTACACCTTC. Amino acids: CASEPGGWNYGYTF. The chain combines TRBV7-2 with TRBJ1-2, with D unresolved. Trimming removed 8 bases from V and 2 bases from J, with 15 bases in between. The CDR3 runs to 14 residues. Germline CDR1 SGHTA, CDR2 FQGNSA.